Listed below are T cell receptor beta chains from one sample, sequenced in a study of blood T cell repertoires in COVID-19. This table comes from immunoSEQ multiplex PCR, and its TCRdb copy is limited to in-frame clones, with some not included. The sample has over 250,000 clones, roughly 90% seen once. The sequenced sample consisted of peripheral blood. The receptors derive from a woman in her sixties with acute or convalescent COVID-19. Each CDR3 is given with its conserved first and last residue. A D gene is named only where the DNA matches it firmly. The listing skips clone size in some rows; elsewhere it reads once, few, many or a size class.

abundance: NA; j_gene: TRBJ2-1; v_gene: TRBV18; d_gene: TRBD1; CDR3aa: CASSPGTGVYNEQFF; CDR3nt: TGTGCCAGCTCACCCGGGACAGGGGTCTACAATGAGCAGTTCTTC
abundance: NA; j_gene: TRBJ1-4; v_gene: TRBV19; d_gene: TRBD1; CDR3aa: CASYEGTAGEKLFF; CDR3nt: TGTGCCAGTTACGAAGGGACAGCCGGTGAAAAACTGTTTTTT
abundance: NA; j_gene: TRBJ2-3; v_gene: TRBV24-1; d_gene: TRBD1; CDR3aa: CATSGTGGRSTDTQYF; CDR3nt: TGTGCCACCAGTGGGACAGGGGGCAGAAGCACAGATACGCAGTATTTT
abundance: NA; j_gene: TRBJ1-6; v_gene: TRBV11-2; d_gene: TRBD1; CDR3aa: CASTRDRVGSPLHF; CDR3nt: TGTGCCAGCACCCGGGACAGGGTTGGTTCACCCCTCCACTTT
abundance: NA; j_gene: TRBJ2-1; v_gene: TRBV24-1; d_gene: TRBD2; CDR3aa: CATSGGETNNEQFF; CDR3nt: TGTGCCACTAGCGGGGGGGAAACAAACAATGAGCAGTTCTTC
abundance: NA; j_gene: TRBJ1-5; v_gene: TRBV7-9; d_gene: NA; CDR3aa: CASSFSSNQPQHF; CDR3nt: TGTGCCAGCAGCTTTAGTAGCAATCAGCCCCAGCATTTT
abundance: NA; j_gene: TRBJ1-6; v_gene: TRBV5-4; d_gene: TRBD1; CDR3aa: CASSLTTGSNSPLHF; CDR3nt: TGTGCCAGCAGCCTTACGACAGGGAGTAATTCACCCCTCCACTTT
abundance: NA; j_gene: TRBJ1-3; v_gene: TRBV28; d_gene: NA; CDR3aa: CASSFYPSRDPGITIYF; CDR3nt: TGTGCCAGCAGTTTCTACCCCTCGCGGGACCCCGGAATCACCATATATTTT
abundance: NA; j_gene: TRBJ1-5; v_gene: TRBV28; d_gene: NA; CDR3aa: CASSRPTGYSNQPQHF; CDR3nt: TGTGCCAGCAGTCGACCCACAGGGTATAGCAATCAGCCCCAGCATTTT
abundance: NA; j_gene: TRBJ2-3; v_gene: TRBV4-1; d_gene: NA; CDR3aa: CASSQVSGTSTDTQYF; CDR3nt: TGCGCCAGCAGCCAAGTTTCCGGGACTAGCACAGATACGCAGTATTTT
abundance: NA; j_gene: TRBJ1-6; v_gene: TRBV10-3; d_gene: TRBD1; CDR3aa: CAISANPGQGNSPLHF; CDR3nt: TGTGCCATCAGTGCTAACCCGGGACAGGGTAATTCACCCCTCCACTTT
abundance: NA; j_gene: TRBJ1-4; v_gene: TRBV27; d_gene: NA; CDR3aa: CASSFLGAGEKLFF; CDR3nt: TGTGCCAGCAGTTTTCTAGGGGCAGGGGAAAAACTGTTTTTT
abundance: NA; j_gene: TRBJ2-5; v_gene: TRBV28; d_gene: NA; CDR3aa: CASSLGESQYF; CDR3nt: TGTGCCAGCAGTTTAGGGGAGTCCCAGTACTTC
abundance: NA; j_gene: TRBJ1-2; v_gene: TRBV7-2; d_gene: NA; CDR3aa: CASSPLAGDNYGYTF; CDR3nt: TGTGCCAGCAGCCCCCTCGCAGGGGATAACTATGGCTACACCTTC
abundance: NA; j_gene: TRBJ1-2; v_gene: TRBV5-5; d_gene: NA; CDR3aa: CASSLAGYGYTF; CDR3nt: TGTGCCAGCAGCTTGGCGGGCTATGGCTACACCTTC
abundance: NA; j_gene: TRBJ2-7; v_gene: TRBV2; d_gene: TRBD2; CDR3aa: CASSEASGTIHYEQYF; CDR3nt: TGTGCCAGCAGTGAAGCGAGCGGGACGATACACTACGAGCAGTACTTC
abundance: NA; j_gene: TRBJ2-7; v_gene: TRBV12-3/TRBV12-4; d_gene: TRBD1; CDR3aa: CASSSDRAYEQYF; CDR3nt: TGTGCCAGCAGCAGCGACAGGGCCTACGAGCAGTACTTC
abundance: NA; j_gene: TRBJ2-1; v_gene: TRBV30; d_gene: NA; CDR3aa: CAWNVAVLSYNEQFF; CDR3nt: TGTGCCTGGAACGTAGCGGTCTTATCCTACAATGAGCAGTTCTTC
abundance: NA; j_gene: TRBJ1-1; v_gene: TRBV28; d_gene: NA; CDR3aa: CASSLSFTEAFF; CDR3nt: TGTGCCAGCAGTCTTAGCTTCACTGAAGCTTTCTTT
abundance: once; j_gene: TRBJ1-5; v_gene: TRBV7-2; d_gene: NA; CDR3aa: CASSLELFGNQPQHF; CDR3nt: TGTGCCAGCAGCTTAGAACTGTTCGGCAATCAGCCCCAGCATTTT
abundance: NA; j_gene: TRBJ2-4; v_gene: TRBV11-2; d_gene: NA; CDR3aa: CASSRWGGAKNIQYF; CDR3nt: TGTGCCAGCAGCCGCTGGGGAGGAGCCAAAAACATTCAGTACTTC
abundance: NA; j_gene: TRBJ1-2; v_gene: TRBV7-2; d_gene: TRBD1; CDR3aa: CASSSWDRFKHGYTF; CDR3nt: TGTGCCAGCAGCTCCTGGGACAGGTTTAAGCATGGCTACACCTTC
abundance: once; j_gene: TRBJ1-2; v_gene: TRBV15; d_gene: NA; CDR3aa: CATSRDPGPNYGYTF; CDR3nt: TGTGCCACCAGCAGAGATCCTGGGCCTAACTATGGCTACACCTTC
abundance: NA; j_gene: TRBJ2-1; v_gene: TRBV6-5; d_gene: TRBD2; CDR3aa: CASRRLAGIYNEQFF; CDR3nt: TGTGCCAGCAGACGACTAGCGGGCATCTACAATGAGCAGTTCTTC
abundance: NA; j_gene: TRBJ2-1; v_gene: TRBV28; d_gene: TRBD2; CDR3aa: CASIAGGSYNEQFF; CDR3nt: TGTGCCAGCATCGCGGGGGGCTCCTACAATGAGCAGTTCTTC
abundance: NA; j_gene: TRBJ2-3; v_gene: TRBV7-3; d_gene: TRBD2; CDR3aa: CASSPTGTSGADTQYF; CDR3nt: TGTGCCAGCAGTCCCACGGGGACTAGCGGGGCAGATACGCAGTATTTT
abundance: NA; j_gene: TRBJ2-2; v_gene: TRBV7-3; d_gene: TRBD1; CDR3aa: CASSPGTGNTGELFF; CDR3nt: TGTGCCAGCAGTCCCGGGACAGGGAACACCGGGGAGCTGTTTTTT
abundance: NA; j_gene: TRBJ1-2; v_gene: TRBV28; d_gene: NA; CDR3aa: CASSSGDIYGGYTF; CDR3nt: TGTGCCAGCAGCTCAGGGGACATCTATGGAGGCTACACCTTC
abundance: NA; j_gene: TRBJ2-7; v_gene: TRBV5-4; d_gene: TRBD1; CDR3aa: CASSFDPGTAYEQYF; CDR3nt: TGTGCCAGCAGCTTCGACCCCGGGACAGCCTACGAGCAGTACTTC
abundance: NA; j_gene: TRBJ2-7; v_gene: TRBV27; d_gene: TRBD1; CDR3aa: CASRLTGNYEQYF; CDR3nt: TGTGCCAGCCGTTTGACAGGGAACTACGAGCAGTACTTC
abundance: NA; j_gene: TRBJ2-1; v_gene: TRBV27; d_gene: NA; CDR3aa: CASSSSRSGNEQFF; CDR3nt: TGTGCCAGCAGTTCCTCGCGATCTGGCAATGAGCAGTTCTTC
abundance: NA; j_gene: TRBJ2-3; v_gene: TRBV5-1; d_gene: NA; CDR3aa: CASSRLTTDTQYF; CDR3nt: TGCGCCAGCAGCCGTCTAACCACAGATACGCAGTATTTT
abundance: NA; j_gene: TRBJ2-1; v_gene: TRBV5-1; d_gene: NA; CDR3aa: CASSPRSIVRGEQFF; CDR3nt: TGCGCCAGCAGCCCGCGGTCAATTGTCCGGGGTGAGCAGTTCTTC
abundance: NA; j_gene: TRBJ2-7; v_gene: TRBV27; d_gene: TRBD1; CDR3aa: CASSLSYRGAYEQYF; CDR3nt: TGTGCCAGCAGTTTATCGTACAGGGGAGCCTACGAGCAGTACTTC
abundance: NA; j_gene: TRBJ2-1; v_gene: TRBV28; d_gene: NA; CDR3aa: CASSLYLRDNEQFF; CDR3nt: TGTGCCAGCAGTTTATACCTCAGGGACAATGAGCAGTTCTTC
abundance: NA; j_gene: TRBJ2-4; v_gene: TRBV4-2; d_gene: NA; CDR3aa: CASSQLFQGGNIQYF; CDR3nt: TGTGCCAGCAGCCAACTATTCCAGGGGGGAAACATTCAGTACTTC
abundance: NA; j_gene: TRBJ1-1; v_gene: TRBV20-1; d_gene: NA; CDR3aa: CSARGETEAFF; CDR3nt: TGCAGTGCACGCGGGGAAACTGAAGCTTTCTTT
abundance: NA; j_gene: TRBJ1-1; v_gene: TRBV6-5; d_gene: NA; CDR3aa: CASSYSPWGVNTEAFF; CDR3nt: TGTGCCAGCAGTTACTCCCCCTGGGGCGTGAACACTGAAGCTTTCTTT
abundance: NA; j_gene: TRBJ2-7; v_gene: TRBV19; d_gene: TRBD2; CDR3aa: CASSAGLAGGSYEQYF; CDR3nt: TGTGCCAGTAGTGCCGGACTAGCGGGAGGTTCCTACGAGCAGTACTTC
abundance: NA; j_gene: TRBJ1-3; v_gene: TRBV11-2; d_gene: NA; CDR3aa: CASSLSGGNTIYF; CDR3nt: TGTGCCAGCAGCTTATCCGGTGGAAACACCATATATTTT
abundance: NA; j_gene: TRBJ2-4; v_gene: TRBV2; d_gene: NA; CDR3aa: CASQNRDLNDIQYF; CDR3nt: TGTGCCAGCCAAAACCGGGATTTGAACGACATTCAGTACTTC
abundance: NA; j_gene: TRBJ2-2; v_gene: TRBV6-1; d_gene: NA; CDR3aa: CASSEQGNTGELFF; CDR3nt: TGTGCCAGCAGTGAACAGGGCAACACCGGGGAGCTGTTTTTT
abundance: NA; j_gene: TRBJ2-7; v_gene: TRBV7-6; d_gene: TRBD1; CDR3aa: CASSLVRQGAYYEQYF; CDR3nt: TGTGCCAGCAGCTTAGTTCGGCAGGGGGCTTATTACGAGCAGTACTTC
abundance: NA; j_gene: TRBJ1-1; v_gene: TRBV25-1; d_gene: TRBD1; CDR3aa: CASSEGDRGPAFF; CDR3nt: TGTGCCAGCAGTGAAGGGGACAGGGGACCAGCTTTCTTT
abundance: NA; j_gene: TRBJ1-1; v_gene: TRBV7-9; d_gene: NA; CDR3aa: CASSSGANTEAFF; CDR3nt: TGTGCCAGCAGCTCAGGGGCGAACACTGAAGCTTTCTTT
abundance: NA; j_gene: TRBJ2-1; v_gene: TRBV6-5; d_gene: TRBD2; CDR3aa: CASSYPGTSVRFF; CDR3nt: TGTGCCAGCAGTTATCCCGGGACTAGCGTTCGGTTCTTC
abundance: NA; j_gene: TRBJ2-7; v_gene: TRBV7-9; d_gene: TRBD2; CDR3aa: CASSLFASGATYEQYF; CDR3nt: TGTGCCAGCAGCTTATTTGCTAGCGGGGCTACCTACGAGCAGTACTTC
abundance: once; j_gene: TRBJ1-1; v_gene: TRBV15; d_gene: TRBD1; CDR3aa: CATSPTGPNTEAFF; CDR3nt: TGTGCCACCAGTCCGACAGGGCCGAACACTGAAGCTTTCTTT
abundance: NA; j_gene: TRBJ1-1; v_gene: TRBV28; d_gene: NA; CDR3aa: CASSPERLLLTEAFF; CDR3nt: TGTGCCAGCAGTCCCGAGCGGTTACTTCTCACTGAAGCTTTCTTT
abundance: NA; j_gene: TRBJ1-4; v_gene: TRBV27; d_gene: TRBD1; CDR3aa: CASSFRQGVREKLFF; CDR3nt: TGTGCCAGCAGTTTTAGACAGGGGGTGCGAGAAAAACTGTTTTTT
abundance: NA; j_gene: TRBJ2-7; v_gene: TRBV4-1; d_gene: TRBD1; CDR3aa: CASSQTGTGGEQYF; CDR3nt: TGCGCCAGCAGCCAGACCGGGACAGGGGGCGAGCAGTACTTC
abundance: few; j_gene: TRBJ2-6; v_gene: TRBV9; d_gene: TRBD2; CDR3aa: CASSERTSGSSGANVLTF; CDR3nt: TGTGCCAGCAGTGAAAGGACTAGCGGGAGCTCTGGGGCCAACGTCCTGACTTTC
abundance: NA; j_gene: TRBJ2-1; v_gene: TRBV24-1; d_gene: NA; CDR3aa: CATSAGGAISYNEQFF; CDR3nt: TGTGCCACCAGTGCTGGAGGGGCTATCTCCTACAATGAGCAGTTCTTC
abundance: NA; j_gene: TRBJ2-3; v_gene: TRBV19; d_gene: TRBD2; CDR3aa: CASNALAGSSTDTQYF; CDR3nt: TGTGCCAGTAATGCACTAGCGGGTTCAAGCACAGATACGCAGTATTTT
abundance: few; j_gene: TRBJ1-1; v_gene: TRBV7-9; d_gene: NA; CDR3aa: CASSLAVQVTEAFF; CDR3nt: TGTGCCAGCAGCTTAGCAGTACAGGTGACTGAAGCTTTCTTT
abundance: NA; j_gene: TRBJ2-7; v_gene: TRBV18; d_gene: NA; CDR3aa: CASSPPTRDSQYF; CDR3nt: TGTGCCAGCTCACCACCGACGCGGGACAGCCAGTACTTC
abundance: once; j_gene: TRBJ2-3; v_gene: TRBV11-3; d_gene: TRBD2; CDR3aa: CASSPGLAGTGTQYF; CDR3nt: TGTGCCAGCAGCCCCGGACTAGCGGGAACGGGTACGCAGTATTTT
abundance: NA; j_gene: TRBJ2-7; v_gene: TRBV5-1; d_gene: TRBD1; CDR3aa: CASSLGQGSFGEQYF; CDR3nt: TGCGCCAGCAGCTTGGGACAGGGGAGTTTCGGCGAGCAGTACTTC